This T cell receptor (beta chain) was captured by sequencing in a study of PD-1 blockade in mismatch repair-deficient tumors. Measured with immunoSEQ multiplex PCR; TCRdb has only the in-frame clones, and not every one. The sample holds around 52,000 clones; about 84% are singletons and the top ten take about 8.3%. The source of this sequence is an adult with mismatch repair-deficient cancer. Sample: peripheral blood, taken 20 weeks after starting pembrolizumab.

The CDR3 is CASRKQGTEAFF. CDR3 nucleotides: TGTGCCAGCAGGAAACAGGGCACTGAAGCTTTCTTT. This chain connects TRBV6-5 to TRBJ1-1; a possible D gene is TRBD1 (6 bases). In germline, CDR1 is MNHEY, CDR2 SVGAGI. Trimming stripped 6 bases from V and 4 bases from J, with 9 bases between. The CDR3 loop spans 12 amino acids.